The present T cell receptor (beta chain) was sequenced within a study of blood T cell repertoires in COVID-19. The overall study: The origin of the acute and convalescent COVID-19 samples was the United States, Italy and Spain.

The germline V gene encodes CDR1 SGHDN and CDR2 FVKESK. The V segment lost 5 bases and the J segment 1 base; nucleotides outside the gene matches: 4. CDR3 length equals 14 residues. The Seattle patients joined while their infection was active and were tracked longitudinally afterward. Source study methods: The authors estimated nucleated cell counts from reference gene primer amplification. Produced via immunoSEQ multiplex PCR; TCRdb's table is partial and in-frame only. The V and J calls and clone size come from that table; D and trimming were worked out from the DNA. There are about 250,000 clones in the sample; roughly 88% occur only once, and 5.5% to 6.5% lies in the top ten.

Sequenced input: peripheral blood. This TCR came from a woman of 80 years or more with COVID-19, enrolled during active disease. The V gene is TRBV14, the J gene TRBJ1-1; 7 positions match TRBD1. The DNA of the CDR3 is TGTGCCAGCAGCTTCAGGGGGTCGAACACTGAAGCTTTCTTT. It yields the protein CASSFRGSNTEAFF.